The 17 T cell receptor beta chains listed next were all sequenced from one sample in a study of post-analysis software for immune sequencing data. Sequencing libraries made from TCR beta cDNA carried unique molecular identifiers. TCRdb processed the PCR reads anew with MiXCR; each CDR3 protein has one entry. Of about 820,000 distinct CDR3 sequences listed, roughly 50% are singletons. Study-level results: Patients used roughly five TRBV segments, including TRBV5-6, TRBV5-1 and TRBV20-1, more often than controls.

These receptors have no known antigen. The specimen was blood. These receptors all come from a girl aged 5 to 17 with multiple sclerosis.

V usage is TRBV9 and J usage is TRBJ2-7; 8 nucleotides match TRBD2. Germline CDR1 reads SGDLS; CDR2 reads YYNGEE. The CDR3 runs to 15 residues. V dropped 3 bases and J dropped 2; count of bases not matched to a gene: 7. CDR3 residues: CASSADGGETYEQYF. The CDR3 region has the DNA TGTGCCAGCAGCGCGGACGGGGGGGAGACCTACGAGCAGTACTTC.

The chain is built from TRBV20-1 and TRBJ2-3; D not certain. The CDR3 consists of 13 residues. The V gene's germline CDR1 is DFQATT and CDR2 SNEGSKA (reference sequence). The V and J ends lost 4 bases and 3 bases respectively, with 11 bases between them. CDR3 coding DNA: TGCAGTGCTACAGGCACCAGTACAGATACGCAGTATTTT. It codes for CSATGTSTDTQYF.

This clonotype was seen a few times. The genes are TRBV20-1 and TRBJ2-7, with D perhaps TRBD2 (5 bases). This CDR3 region has 14 residues. V was cut by 3 bases and J by 0 bases, with 12 bases left in between. Germline lookup yields CDR1 DFQATT and CDR2 SNEGSKA (reference sequence). CDR3 nucleotide sequence: TGCAGTGCTAGCACCGGGATGATCTCCTACGAGCAGTACTTC. Its translation: CSASTGMISYEQYF.

This rearrangement joins TRBV5-1 to TRBJ2-3; no firm D call. V lost 0 bases, J lost 4 bases, and 9 bases lay in between. Germline V lookup: CDR1 SGHRS, CDR2 YFSETQ. The CDR3 extends over 14 amino acids. CDR3: CASSLEARSDTQYF. The CDR3 DNA reads TGCGCCAGCAGCTTGGAGGCCCGGTCAGATACGCAGTATTTT.

This clonotype appeared many times. This sequence joins TRBV20-1 and TRBJ2-7; D might be TRBD1 (5 bases). Trimming took off 2 bases at V and 2 bases at J, with 16 bases between the two ends. Germline V gives CDR1 DFQATT, CDR2 SNEGSKA (reference sequence). This CDR3 is 15 amino acids long. CDR3 nucleotides: TGCAGTGCTAGACCCTTGCTAGGACACACCTACGAGCAGTACTTC. It specifies CSARPLLGHTYEQYF.

This sequence joins TRBV20-1 and TRBJ2-5; D is possibly TRBD1 (5 bases). Trimming took off 2 bases at V and 5 bases at J, with 9 bases between the two ends. From germline, CDR1 is DFQATT and CDR2 SNEGSKA (reference sequence). The CDR3 is made up of 12 amino acids. The CDR3 is CSARIRVETQYF. For the CDR3, the DNA is TGCAGTGCTAGAATCAGGGTGGAGACCCAGTACTTC.

The chain links TRBV4-1 to TRBJ2-7; 11 nucleotides align to TRBD2. V dropped 0 bases and J dropped 7; count of bases not matched to a gene: 11. The CDR3 is 17 residues long. Germline CDR1 is MGHRA and CDR2 is YSYEKL. The CDR3 sequence: CASSQEGLAVRVGEQYF. The CDR3 DNA follows: TGCGCCAGCAGCCAAGAGGGACTAGCGGTCCGGGTGGGGGAGCAGTACTTC.

The rearrangement uses TRBV20-1 and TRBJ1-1, with D perhaps matching TRBD1 (5 bases). Per the germline V gene, CDR1 is DFQATT and CDR2 is SNEGSKA (reference sequence). Trimming took off 0 bases at V and 4 bases at J, with 15 bases between the two ends. The CDR3 length is 15 residues. The CDR3 DNA reads TGCAGTGCTAGAGATTACCGGGAGGGGAGCACTGAAGCTTTCTTT. Amino acids: CSARDYREGSTEAFF.

About this clonotype itself: This could be a read error, since a much larger clone is one nucleotide away. The chain joins TRBV29-1 to TRBJ1-2; TRBD1 aligns across 8 bases. The V gene's germline CDR1 is SQVTM and CDR2 ANQGSEA. The CDR3 runs 14 residues. CDR3 sequence (DNA): TGCGGCGCCGCTGGCAGGGGGCGCGACTATGGCTACACCTTC. Amino acid sequence: CGAAGRGRDYGYTF.

V gene TRBV20-1 combines with J gene TRBJ1-5; perhaps TRBD1 as D (6 bases). The CDR3 runs to 14 residues. The V and J ends lost 4 bases and 4 bases respectively, with 14 bases between them. Germline loops: CDR1 DFQATT, CDR2 SNEGSKA (reference sequence). The CDR3 nucleotides are TGCAGTGCTACACCGGACAGTCAGAATCAGCCCCAGCATTTT. Amino acid sequence: CSATPDSQNQPQHF.

The chain joins TRBV5-1 to TRBJ2-7, with 7 bases matching TRBD1. The J call may be in error: the DNA end matches TRBJ2-5 better. The CDR3 runs 16 residues. Germline loops: CDR1 SGHRS, CDR2 YFSETQ. The CDR3 DNA reads as TGCGCCAGCAGCCCCGGGGACAGCTTCCGCGGGGAGACCCAGTACTTC. This sequence encodes CASSPGDSFRGETQYF.

The rearrangement uses TRBV7-9 and TRBJ1-2, with 10 nucleotides matching TRBD1. Germline-derived CDR1 and CDR2 are SEHNR and FQNEAQ (reference sequence). The CDR3 consists of 16 residues. J lost 6 bases, V lost 6 bases, and 13 bases had no gene match. CDR3 in amino acids: CASRPDWDRGINGYTF. The CDR3 DNA reads as TGTGCCAGCAGGCCTGACTGGGACAGGGGCATCAATGGCTACACCTTC. The full variable domain, its missing parts supplied by reference TRBV7-9 and TRBJ1-2, is DTGVSQNPRHKITKRGQNVTFRCDPISEHNRLYWYRQTLGQGPEFLTYFQNEAQLEKSRLLSDRFSAERPKGSFSTLEIQRTEQGDSAMYLCASRPDWDRGINGYTFGSGTRLTVV.

The chain uses TRBV6-6 and TRBJ2-7; D may match TRBD1 or TRBD2 (5 bases each). This CDR3 has 13 amino acids. Trimming took 6 bases from V and 2 from J, leaving 11 bases between them. The V gene's germline CDR1 is MNHNY and CDR2 SVGAGI (reference sequence). Here the CDR3 reads CASRSPGPYEQYF. The CDR3 DNA sequence: TGTGCCAGCAGGAGCCCGGGGCCCTACGAGCAGTACTTC.

The V and J genes are TRBV29-1 and TRBJ2-1; no definite D call. V dropped 6 bases and J dropped 3 bases, with 21 bases sitting between them. The CDR3 runs to 16 residues. From germline, CDR1 is SQVTM and CDR2 ANQGSEA. CDR3: CSVSEKSLYFYNEQFF. The CDR3 DNA is TGCAGCGTCTCCGAGAAAAGCCTATATTTCTACAATGAGCAGTTCTTC.

The chain couples TRBV15 to TRBJ1-5; 8 nucleotides agree with TRBD1. V shed 7 bases and J 10 bases; nucleotides not matched to a gene: 15. CDR3 length: 15 residues. CDR1 is LNHNV, CDR2 YYDKDF, per germline (reference sequence). Written as DNA, the CDR3 is TGTGCCACCACAGTGGACAGGGCCAGCGTCGGCCCCCAGCATTTT. Amino acid sequence: CATTVDRASVGPQHF. The full variable domain, its missing parts supplied by reference TRBV15 and TRBJ1-5, is DAMVIQNPRYQVTQFGKPVTLSCSQTLNHNVMYWYQQKSSQAPKLLFHYYDKDFNNEADTPDNFQSRRPNTSFCFLDIRSPGLGDTAMYLCATTVDRASVGPQHFGDGTRLSIL.

This clonotype turned up a few times. V gene TRBV20-1 combines with J gene TRBJ2-3, with 10 positions matching TRBD1. This CDR3 region has 14 residues. The V gene end was trimmed by 4 bases and the J gene end by 4 bases; junction bases not matched to a gene: 5. Germline V lookup: CDR1 DFQATT, CDR2 SNEGSKA (reference sequence). The CDR3 region is CSATQTGGSDTQYF. The CDR3, as DNA: TGCAGTGCTACCCAGACAGGGGGCTCAGATACGCAGTATTTT.

The chain carries TRBV5-1 and TRBJ2-1; D unclear. CDR3 length equals 11 residues. V dropped 4 bases and J dropped 9 bases, with 8 bases sitting between them. Germline V gene data show CDR1 as SGHRS and CDR2 as YFSETQ. CDR3 sequence reads: CASSGRSEQFF. CDR3 nucleotides: TGCGCCAGCAGCGGCAGATCTGAGCAGTTCTTC.